The clone carrying this TCR beta chain appeared a single time. The germline gene is not matched at one end of the junction; a read error may be the cause. These data belong to a study of chemoradiotherapy in HPV16-positive cancers. Data came from immunoSEQ multiplex PCR; TCRdb stores just in-frame clones and leaves some out. The data hold 20,000 to 30,000 clones, with roughly 87% observed a single time. The CDR3 is made up of 16 amino acids. Germline V gene lookup returns CDR1 MNHNY and CDR2 SVGAGI (reference sequence). The source of this sequence is a human donor with HPV-associated anogenital cancer. The material was blood, obtained from a patient who underwent chemoradiotherapy. The chain combines TRBV6-6 with TRBJ2-5, with D possibly being TRBD2 (5 bases). CDR3 residues: CASSHSLGGFQETQYF. The DNA for the CDR3 is TGTGCCAGCAGTCACTCACTTGGCGGGTTCCAAGAGACCCAGTACTTC.